The TCR beta chain described here comes from a study of neurological immune-mediated disorders. Findings and limits, study-wide: TCR-beta repertoires seemed private in all groups, with no expanded CDR3 amino acid sequences shared. Multiple sclerosis was found to have the least TCR clonal expansion, below healthy controls, and HTLV-1-associated myelopathy the most.

TCRdb reprocessed the 5' RACE reads via MiXCR and lists one record per CDR3 protein. This table holds about 16,000 distinct CDR3 sequences, 20% to 25% found once. By share, this clonotype ranks as medium-sized. Its antigen is still unknown. The CDR3 has 15 residues. Looked up from germline, CDR1 is MDHEN and CDR2 is SYDVKM. The V and J ends lost 3 bases and 2 bases respectively, with 8 bases between them. The chain is built from TRBV28 and TRBJ2-6; D gene uncertain. This receptor was obtained from a man aged 45-65 years in good health. Input material: PBMCs. CDR3 protein: CASSFQPAGANVLTF. For the CDR3, the DNA is TGTGCCAGCAGTTTTCAGCCGGCTGGGGCCAACGTCCTGACTTTC.